This T cell receptor beta chain derives from a study of blood T cells in healthy people across ages (dated by TCRdb to 2014 to 2015). Regarding the complete study: In model experiments, template switching captured about one uniquely barcoded TCR beta cDNA molecule for every two T cells. To track age-related changes in TCR beta repertoire diversity, the study relied on deep sequencing normalized with unique cDNA molecular identifiers. Using the same blood draw, the study looked at two additional independent replicas of 1 million unique cDNA reads for two donors, one aged 18 to 30 and the other aged 80 or older. To avoid experimental bias, donors of different ages were distributed randomly across sequencing lanes. The donors were divided into four age groups: young (average 16 years), middle-aged (approximately 42), aged (62) and long-lived (roughly 82).

Overall study results and their limits: As age increased, observed TCR beta diversity per million T cells dropped in a roughly linear way, and a significant reduction was already evident by age around 41. Bulk unsorted PBMC profiling prevented conclusive comparison of naive and antigen-experienced compartments. Donor CMV infection status was unknown, potentially confounding age-related changes in expanded clonotypes. Estimates of total diversity from one million sequenced T cells were regarded as lower bounds and underestimates. The long-lived group showed more naive CD4+ T cells, fewer expanded clones and increased TCR diversity than the aged group, suggesting age selection. A strong correlation was found between observed TCR beta diversity and the percentage of naive T cells measured by flow cytometry.

Systemically healthy Caucasian individuals from Russia, approximately 39 in total and aged about 6 to 95 years, were included as donors. Around 9.9 milliliters of peripheral blood were collected from each donor into EDTA-treated Vacutainer tubes. Ficoll-Paque density-gradient centrifugation was used to isolate PBMCs, with at least 7 million per sample. Total RNA, at least 5.5 micrograms per sample, was extracted from PBMCs with Trizol reagent. The percentages of naive CD45RAhigh/CD27high T cells were determined by flow cytometry on a PBMC aliquot from every donor. V loses 1 base of germline sequence and J loses 11 bases, and the interval between the two ends is 14 bases. The CDR3 sequence holds 13 residues, the cysteine and phenylalanine included. The kept DNA is CDR3 alone, 39 bases in frame from the first base. From the germline V gene, CDR1 is SGHTA and CDR2 is FQGNSA. Receptors were amplified or captured by 5' RACE. The sample was run on an Illumina HiSeq 2500. A second roughly 7 to 11 cycle PCR used a sample-barcoded 5' primer and a J-beta primer mix. A unique molecular identifier was introduced onto each TCR beta cDNA molecule by a template-switch 5' adaptor carrying 12 random nucleotides. Each sample yielded at least 2.5 million CDR3-containing paired-end reads. First-strand cDNA synthesis was performed from all RNA using the Mint cDNA synthesis kit, with priming by a TRBC-specific oligonucleotide. Following uracil-DNA glycosylase treatment, a first 18-cycle PCR with universal primers M1SS and BC2_uni_R was performed on all cDNA. The original methods were these. For normalization, 1 million high-quality reads were randomly selected from each sample, with every read carrying a distinct molecular identifier. Instead of being binned into consensus sequences, reads that shared molecular identifiers were thrown out. MiTCR, run with a Q25 quality threshold and the strictest error-elimination algorithm, handled CDR3 identification, clonotype clustering and error correction. A nonparametric unseen species model with Euler transformation was used to estimate lower-bound total TCR beta diversity. The raw public reads went through TCRdb reprocessing: fastp at Q25, MiXCR clone calling, in-frame beta chains kept. Rows with one shared CDR3 protein collapse into an entry with the most common genes and DNA. TCRdb, rather than the study authors, made the V and J calls. Across this sample there are about 640,000 distinct CDR3 sequences, with roughly 53% seen only once. The top ten clonotypes cover over 30% of the sample.

This clonotype is a singleton in its sample. The target of this receptor is not known. No quality values exist for individual bases; no much larger clone is one base distant. A read on its own is weak evidence. The V gene is TRBV7-2 and the J gene is TRBJ2-5, with the D gene not confidently named. The receptor comes from a man aged 55 to 70 in good health. The sequenced sample was blood. CDR3 reads: CASSLELGYEQYF. The nucleotides are TGTGCCAGCAGCTTAGAATTGGGTTATGAGCAGTACTTC.